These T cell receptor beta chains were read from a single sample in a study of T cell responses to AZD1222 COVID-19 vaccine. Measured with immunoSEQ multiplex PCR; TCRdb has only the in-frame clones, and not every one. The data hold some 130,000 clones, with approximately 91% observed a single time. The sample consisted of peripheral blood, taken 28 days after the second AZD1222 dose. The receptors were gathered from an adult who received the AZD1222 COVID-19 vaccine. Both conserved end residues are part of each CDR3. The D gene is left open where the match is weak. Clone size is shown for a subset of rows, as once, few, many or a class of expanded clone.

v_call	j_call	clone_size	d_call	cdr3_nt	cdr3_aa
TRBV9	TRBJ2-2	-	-	TGTGCCAGCAGCACTCACACCGGGGAGCTGTTTTTT	CASSTHTGELFF
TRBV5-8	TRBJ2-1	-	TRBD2	TGTGCCAGCAGCTTGGTACGACTAGCTAGTAGCGATGAGCAGTTCTTC	CASSLVRLASSDEQFF
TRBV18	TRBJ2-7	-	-	TGTGCCAGCTCAGCCGGGACACCCTACGAGCAGTACTTC	CASSAGTPYEQYF
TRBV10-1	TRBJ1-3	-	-	TGCGCCAGCAGCACCACCCTTGACCGATACTCTGGAAACACCATATATTTT	CASSTTLDRYSGNTIYF
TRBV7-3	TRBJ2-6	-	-	TGTGCCAGCAGCCCACCGGGGGTAAATGGGGCCAACGTCCTGACTTTC	CASSPPGVNGANVLTF
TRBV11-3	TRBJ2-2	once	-	TGTGCCAGCAGCAAAACCGGGGAGCTGTTTTTT	CASSKTGELFF
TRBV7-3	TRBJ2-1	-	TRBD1	TGTGCCAGCAGCTTAACCTCTACAGGGGACTACAATGAGCAGTTCTTC	CASSLTSTGDYNEQFF
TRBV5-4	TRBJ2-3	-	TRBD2	TGTGCCAGCAGCTTGGAACAGCGGGAGGGCCTCCCGCAGTATTTT	CASSLEQREGLPQYF
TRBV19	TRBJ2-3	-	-	TGTGCCAGTAGCATGTCTATAGGGGGGGCAGATACGCAGTATTTT	CASSMSIGGADTQYF
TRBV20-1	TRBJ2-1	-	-	TGCAGTGCTAGTACACCTAAAAATGAGCAGTTCTTC	CSASTPKNEQFF
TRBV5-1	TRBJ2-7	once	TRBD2	TGCGCCAGCAGCTTGGCCCCGAGCGGGACGAGCTCCTACGAGCAGTACTTC	CASSLAPSGTSSYEQYF
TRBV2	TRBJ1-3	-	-	TGTGCCAGCAGGTGGACGGTGAGCTCTGGAAACACCATATATTTT	CASRWTVSSGNTIYF
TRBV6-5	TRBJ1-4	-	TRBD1	TGTGCCAGCAGCAGGGGACAGGGGGCGCATGAAAAACTGTTTTTT	CASSRGQGAHEKLFF
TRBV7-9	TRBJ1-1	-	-	TGTGCCAGCATCCTGGGCAACACTGAAGCTTTCTTT	CASILGNTEAFF
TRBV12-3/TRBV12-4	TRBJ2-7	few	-	TGTGCCAGCAGGGCGACAAGGGCGGGCGAGCAGTACTTC	CASRATRAGEQYF
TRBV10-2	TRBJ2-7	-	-	TGCGCCAGCAGTGAGTCGAAACGGCAGTACTTC	CASSESKRQYF
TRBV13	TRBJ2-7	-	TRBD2	TGTGCCAGCAGTCCCCGACTAGCGGGAGGTTACGAGCAGTACTTC	CASSPRLAGGYEQYF
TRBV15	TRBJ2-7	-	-	TGTGCCACCAGCGGGCTAGATCGCGTGCAGTACTTC	CATSGLDRVQYF
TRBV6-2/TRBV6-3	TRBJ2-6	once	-	TGTGCCAGCAGTTATGCGCGGGGAGACCCCTCCTCTGGGGCCAACGTCCTGACTTTC	CASSYARGDPSSGANVLTF
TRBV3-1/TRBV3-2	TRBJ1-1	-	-	TGTGCCAGCAGCCAGACCGGGTCCTCCATGAACACTGAAGCTTTCTTT	CASSQTGSSMNTEAFF
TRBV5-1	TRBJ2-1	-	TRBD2	TGCGCCAGCAGCCCTACTAGCGGGAGTTTCAATGAGCAGTTCTTC	CASSPTSGSFNEQFF
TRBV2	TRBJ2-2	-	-	TGTGCCACCCGGGGATCTAGCGTCGCGAACACCGGGGAGCTGTTTTTT	CATRGSSVANTGELFF
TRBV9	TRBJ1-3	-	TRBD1	TGTGCCAGCAGCGTAGGGCCGGGACAGATCGCTGGAAACACCATATATTTT	CASSVGPGQIAGNTIYF
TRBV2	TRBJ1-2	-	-	TGTGCCAGCAGTTCCGACAGGAACACCAACTATGGCTACACCTTC	CASSSDRNTNYGYTF
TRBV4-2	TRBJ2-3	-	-	TGTGCCAGCAGCCAAAGGTGGAGGATTGCAGATACGCAGTATTTT	CASSQRWRIADTQYF